This is a list of T cell receptor beta chains from one sample in a study of T-cell memory formation after mild COVID-19. TCRdb fed the 5' RACE reads into MiXCR, producing one record per CDR3 protein. The data contain over 130,000 distinct CDR3 sequences, 13% to 15% of them seen just once; the ten biggest clones take up around 30%. Sequenced material: PBMCs or a T cell subset sorted from them (not recorded which). Receptors originate from an adult woman who had mild COVID-19 (a few samples of this study predate the infection). Cell type and time point are not known. CDR3s include the opening cysteine and the closing phenylalanine or tryptophan. A D gene is named only where the DNA matches it firmly. Rows may omit the clone size; those that give it use once, few, many or a size class.

DNA	CDR3	length	size	D	V	J
TGTGCCAGCAGCTTAGCCGGGGTTGAAGCTTTCTTT	CASSLAGVEAFF	12	few	NA	TRBV7-9	TRBJ1-1
TGCGCCAGCAGCCAAGAGGAACTAGCGGGGATCAATGAGCAGTTCTTC	CASSQEELAGINEQFF	16	few	TRBD2	TRBV4-1	TRBJ2-1
TGTGCCTGGAGTACCGGGACAGGGGGCAATGAGCAGTTCTTC	CAWSTGTGGNEQFF	14	NA	TRBD1	TRBV30	TRBJ2-1
TGTGCCAGCTCACCTGTAGAGAACACTGAAGCTTTCTTT	CASSPVENTEAFF	13	NA	NA	TRBV18	TRBJ1-1
TGTGCCAGCAGTTACTCGATTTACGGGGAAGGGAACACTGAAGCTTTCTTT	CASSYSIYGEGNTEAFF	17	few	NA	TRBV6-2/TRBV6-3	TRBJ1-1
TGTGCCAGCAGTACGACAGTGAACACTGAAGCTTTCTTT	CASSTTVNTEAFF	13	NA	NA	TRBV6-4	TRBJ1-1
TGTGCCAGCAGTGCCTTTAGCGGGATTACAGATACGCAGTATTTT	CASSAFSGITDTQYF	15	few	TRBD2	TRBV9	TRBJ2-3
TGTGCCAGCAAAGACAGTCGCTACGAGCAGTACTTC	CASKDSRYEQYF	12	few	NA	TRBV21-1	TRBJ2-7
TGCAGTGCTAGAGGAATCGCTCTAGCGGGAGTGGTGGATGAGCAGTTCTTC	CSARGIALAGVVDEQFF	17	NA	TRBD2	TRBV20-1	TRBJ2-1
TGTGCCAGCAGCTTATTTAGGGACAGGGTCTACGAGCAGTACTTC	CASSLFRDRVYEQYF	15	few	TRBD1	TRBV11-3	TRBJ2-7
TGCGCCAGCAGCCACATTGGAGAGGACTATGGCTACACCTTC	CASSHIGEDYGYTF	14	many	NA	TRBV4-3	TRBJ1-2
TGCAGTGCTAGAGATCTCAGGGAGGCACGACAGCCCCAGCATTTT	CSARDLREARQPQHF	15	many	NA	TRBV20-1	TRBJ1-5
TGTGCCAGCAGCTTATATGTACGGGGAACCTATGGCTACACCTTC	CASSLYVRGTYGYTF	15	few	NA	TRBV7-9	TRBJ1-2
TGTGCCAGTAGTATTACGGCTTTCGGGACAGGGGGCATCAATCAGCCCCAGCATTTT	CASSITAFGTGGINQPQHF	19	NA	TRBD1	TRBV19	TRBJ1-5
TGCAGTGCTAGAGATATCGGGGGGGGGCGTCAAGATACGCAGTATTTT	CSARDIGGGRQDTQYF	16	many	TRBD2	TRBV20-1	TRBJ2-3
TGCGCCAGCAGCCAAGACAGGGGGCAAGGCACCGGGGAGCTGTTTTTT	CASSQDRGQGTGELFF	16	NA	TRBD1	TRBV4-3	TRBJ2-2
TGTGCCAGCGGCGACGGCACTGAAGCTTTCTTT	CASGDGTEAFF	11	few	NA	TRBV11-2	TRBJ1-1
TGTGCCAGCAGCCAATCCGCGGCAGACACTGAAGCTTTCTTT	CASSQSAADTEAFF	14	once	NA	TRBV9	TRBJ1-1
TGTGCCAGCAGCTCGGTATTAGCGGGGGTCTTAGAGACCCAGTACTTC	CASSSVLAGVLETQYF	16	NA	TRBD2	TRBV5-4	TRBJ2-5
TGTGCCAGCAGTTATCTGGCTGGCTCTGGAAACACCATATATTTT	CASSYLAGSGNTIYF	15	NA	NA	TRBV6-5	TRBJ1-3